The source of this TCR beta chain is a study of T cell repertoires in cytomegalovirus infection. Turning to the study itself: Through public TCR beta signatures, both CMV infection and matching HLA type were indicated.

The CDR3 runs to 13 residues. Germline V gene data show CDR1 as MNHNS and CDR2 as SASEGT. General study results and limits: Public TCR beta family frequency separated CMV-and-HLA carriers, including in an independent cohort.

TCRdb re-called the reads through MiXCR, storing one row per CDR3 protein. The sample shows some 180,000 distinct CDR3 sequences, roughly 9% of them seen only once. Regarding this clonotype: Its antigen is unidentified. A much more abundant neighbour one base away suggests this may be a read error.

Source material: PBMCs. The chain joins TRBV6-1 to TRBJ2-1; no reliable D call. The TCR was taken from a human donor in good health (CMV status not recorded). Some clones in this sample may be carry-over from other donors' samples. CDR3 in amino acids: CASSVGPYNERFF. CDR3 bases: TGTGCCAGCAGTGTCGGACCCTACAATGAGCGGTTCTTC.